These 22 T cell receptor beta chains were sequenced from one sample in a study of response to subunit inactivated influenza vaccine. MiXCR, run by TCRdb on the RT-PCR reads, gives a single entry per CDR3 protein. The data show a few hundred thousand distinct CDR3 sequences, around 13% seen once. The sample consisted of PBMCs from blood, taken roughly 12 days after vaccination. The source of these receptors is a middle-aged man who received an inactivated influenza vaccine.

This clonotype was recorded at least ten times. V usage is TRBV4-3 and J usage is TRBJ2-3; D gene ambiguous. Between the trimmed V and J ends, which lost 0 bases and 2 bases, there was a span of 3 bases. The CDR3 is 13 amino acids. Germline V gene lookup returns CDR1 LGHNA and CDR2 YSLEER. The CDR3, as DNA: TGCGCCAGCAGCCAAGAAATCACAGATACGCAGTATTTT. This translates into CASSQEITDTQYF.

A word on this clonotype: A read error may produce the germline difference seen at one junction end. The chain has TRBV11-2 and TRBJ2-2, with a possible D match to TRBD1 (5 bases). The germline V gene has CDR1 SGHAT and CDR2 FQNNGV. This CDR3 is built from 17 residues. The CDR3 reads CASSLGLWTLNTGELFF. The CDR3 DNA reads TGTGCCAGCAGCTTAGGTCTGTGGACACTTAACACCGGAGAGCTGTTTTTT. Looking up the rest from reference TRBV11-2 and TRBJ2-2 gives the full variable domain: EAGVAQSPRYKIIEKRQSVAFWCNPISGHATLYWYQQILGQGPKLLIQFQNNGVVDDSQLPKDRFSAERLKGVDSTLKIQPAKLEDSAVYLCASSLGLWTLNTGELFFGEGSRLTVL.

This clonotype has just a few counts. The V call is TRBV7-8, the J call TRBJ2-5; the D gene is possibly TRBD2 (5 bases). CDR3 length equals 11 residues. Between the trimmed V and J ends, which lost 6 bases and 5 bases, there was a span of 7 bases. Germline V gives CDR1 SGHVS, CDR2 FQNEAQ. The CDR3 DNA reads TGTGCCAGCAGGGGGAGTGAGACCCAGTACTTC. It is translated as CASRGSETQYF.

This clonotype occurred a few times. The chain combines TRBV29-1 with TRBJ2-5; D call uncertain. Germline V lookup: CDR1 SQVTM, CDR2 ANQGSEA. V gave up 0 bases and J gave up 5 bases, with 4 bases separating them. The CDR3 consists of 11 residues. The chain's CDR3 is CSVEEAETQYF. The CDR3 nucleotides read TGCAGCGTTGAAGAGGCGGAGACCCAGTACTTC.

This clonotype was counted between two and nine times. The V gene is TRBV5-1, the J gene TRBJ2-2; the D gene is possibly TRBD1 (7 bases). Trimming removed 4 bases from V and 4 bases from J, with 11 bases in between. Germline CDR1 reads SGHRS; CDR2 reads YFSETQ. CDR3 length equals 14 residues. CDR3 coding DNA: TGCGCCAGCAGCACAGGGGAGGCCACCGGGGAGCTGTTTTTT. It is translated as CASSTGEATGELFF.

This clonotype was recorded many times. This chain uses TRBV2 with TRBJ2-1; 10 bases match TRBD1. After removal of 7 bases from V and 6 bases from J, the junction contained 6 bases not matched to a gene. This CDR3 has 14 amino acids. CDR1 and CDR2 (germline): SNHLY, FYNNEI. CDR3 sequence: CASKGQGFLNEQFF. In DNA, the CDR3 is TGTGCCAGCAAGGGACAGGGGTTTCTCAATGAGCAGTTCTTC.

The rearrangement uses TRBV24-1 and TRBJ1-3; maybe TRBD1 (5 bases). Germline V gene sequence: CDR1 KGHDR, CDR2 SFDVKD. Between the trimmed V and J ends, which lost 2 bases and 0 bases, there was a span of 16 bases. The CDR3 is 18 amino acids. The CDR3 sequence is CATSDSRQGANSGNTIYF. In DNA, the CDR3 is TGTGCCACCAGTGATTCGAGGCAGGGTGCAAACTCTGGAAACACCATATATTTT.

This clonotype was detected only a few times. This chain uses TRBV10-3 with TRBJ2-1; no definite D call. The CDR3 sequence is 13 residues long. V lost 10 bases, J lost 10 bases, and 20 bases lay in between. The germline V gene has CDR1 ENHRY and CDR2 SYGVKD. The CDR3: CATGPALPLEQFF. CDR3 in DNA: TGTGCCACCGGCCCCGCCCTCCCGTTGGAGCAGTTCTTC.

The rearrangement joins TRBV7-2 to TRBJ2-1; D is uncertain. CDR1 and CDR2 from the germline V gene are SGHTA and FQGNSA. The CDR3 has 17 residues. Between the trimmed V and J ends, which lost 2 bases and 2 bases, there was a span of 16 bases. The chain's CDR3 is CASSLYFYAAAYNEQFF. CDR3 coding DNA: TGTGCCAGCAGCTTATATTTCTATGCAGCTGCCTACAATGAGCAGTTCTTC.

This clonotype was observed a handful of times. The chain couples TRBV20-1 to TRBJ1-5; 8 nucleotides match TRBD1. Germline V lookup: CDR1 DFQATT, CDR2 SNEGSKA (reference sequence). The length of the CDR3 is 16 residues. The V gene end was trimmed by 2 bases and the J gene end by 4 bases; junction bases not matched to a gene: 10. CDR3 residues: CSARRAGGGVNQPQHF. CDR3 DNA: TGCAGTGCTAGAAGGGCAGGGGGCGGTGTGAATCAGCCCCAGCATTTT.

The V and J genes are TRBV19 and TRBJ2-2; 9 bases align to TRBD1. V dropped 2 bases and J dropped 2; count of bases not matched to a gene: 6. The CDR3 length is 17 residues. The germline V gene encodes CDR1 LNHDA and CDR2 SQIVND (reference sequence). The CDR3: CASSIQPGQGNTGELFF. DNA of the CDR3: TGTGCCAGTAGTATACAACCGGGACAGGGAAACACCGGGGAGCTGTTTTTT. Filled out from reference TRBV19 and TRBJ2-2, the complete variable domain reads DGGITQSPKYLFRKEGQNVTLSCEQNLNHDAMYWYRQDPGQGLRLIYYSQIVNDFQKGDIAEGYSVSREKKESFPLTVTSAQKNPTAFYLCASSIQPGQGNTGELFFGEGSRLTVL.

This clonotype was counted only a few times. The CDR3 region has the DNA TGTGCCAGCAGCCCGCAGTTCCCGTCCGGTGATACGCAGTATTTT. Translated, it gives CASSPQFPSGDTQYF. This sequence joins TRBV4-2 and TRBJ2-3; D gene unclear. This CDR3 region has 15 residues. V lost 4 bases and J lost 6, with 17 bases in between. CDR1 LGHNA and CDR2 YNFKEQ come from the germline V gene.

Only a few counts were recorded for this clonotype. The chain links TRBV5-1 to TRBJ2-2, with TRBD1 matching over 7 bases. The CDR3 runs 13 residues. Germline CDR1 and CDR2: SGHRS and YFSETQ. V trimming: 6 bases; J trimming: 6 bases; junction bases outside the gene matches: 5. CDR3 region: CASIGQESGELFF. DNA of the CDR3: TGCGCCAGCATTGGACAGGAGTCCGGGGAGCTGTTTTTT.

This clonotype was seen more than once but under ten times. The gene calls are TRBV5-5 and TRBJ2-2; no clear D gene. Deletions cut 7 bases from V and 3 bases from J, with 10 bases between. From germline, CDR1 is SGHKS and CDR2 YYEKEE (reference sequence). The CDR3 has 13 residues. The CDR3, as DNA: TGTGCCAGCGCTTTGCAGTACACCGGGGAGCTGTTTTTT. Protein product: CASALQYTGELFF.

This chain joins TRBV27 and TRBJ2-5; 8 bases align to TRBD2. V was pared by 5 bases and J by 4 bases, with 15 bases of the junction left unmatched. This CDR3 spans 17 amino acids. Per germline, CDR1 MNHEY and CDR2 SMNVEV (reference sequence). The CDR3 sequence: CASSPLSLAAPIETQYF. CDR3 nucleotide sequence: TGTGCCAGCAGTCCCCTCTCACTAGCGGCGCCAATAGAGACCCAGTACTTC.

This chain uses TRBV4-2 with TRBJ1-2, with no clear D. The ends were cut back, 2 bases at V and 4 bases at J, with 17 bases in the middle. This CDR3 spans 16 amino acids. Germline-derived CDR1 and CDR2 are LGHNA and YNFKEQ. CDR3 region: CASSQNPTPGPYGYTF. The DNA of the CDR3 is TGTGCCAGCAGCCAAAATCCGACCCCCGGTCCCTATGGCTACACCTTC.

This clonotype was found a few times. The CDR3 is CSAPSMPLGDISGNTIYF. The CDR3 nucleotides read TGCAGTGCTCCCAGCATGCCCCTGGGCGATATCTCTGGAAACACCATATATTTT. This chain links TRBV20-1 with TRBJ1-3; D not resolved. This CDR3 has 18 amino acids. The germline V gene encodes CDR1 DFQATT and CDR2 SNEGSKA (reference sequence). Trimming pared 5 bases from V and 0 bases from J, leaving 23 bases between.

The genes are TRBV11-2 and TRBJ2-7; a weak D match, TRBD1 (7 bases). This CDR3 is built from 14 residues. Looked up from germline, CDR1 is SGHAT and CDR2 is FQNNGV. V lost 4 bases, J lost 5 bases, and 15 bases lay in between. CDR3 protein: CASSSTRGRHEQYF. As DNA, the CDR3 is TGTGCCAGCAGCTCCACCAGGGGGAGGCACGAGCAGTACTTC.

This chain links TRBV5-4 with TRBJ2-1; 10 bases are a match to TRBD2. From germline, CDR1 is SGHNT and CDR2 YYREEE (reference sequence). CDR3 length: 19 residues. J gave up 7 bases and V 3 bases, and 19 bases lay outside the gene matches. This CDR3 is CASSSWSSRWLAGENEQFF. Here the CDR3 DNA reads TGTGCCAGCAGCTCATGGTCGTCCCGATGGCTAGCGGGAGAGAATGAGCAGTTCTTC. Full variable domain (rest looked up from reference TRBV5-4 and TRBJ2-1): ETGVTQSPTHLIKTRGQQVTLRCSSQSGHNTVSWYQQALGQGPQFIFQYYREEENGRGNFPPRFSGLQFPNYSSELNVNALELDDSALYLCASSSWSSRWLAGENEQFFGPGTRLTVL.

The sample holds a few counts of this clonotype. This chain links TRBV24-1 with TRBJ2-5; 10 bases are shared with TRBD1. V lost 2 bases, J lost 4 bases, and 6 bases stayed unmatched. Germline CDR1 KGHDR, CDR2 SFDVKD. This CDR3 is built from 16 residues. The CDR3 region is CATSDSGQGRVETQYF. The DNA for the CDR3 is TGTGCCACCAGTGATTCGGGACAGGGGAGGGTAGAGACCCAGTACTTC.

J is TRBJ2-3 and V is TRBV5-1, with 8 bases identical to TRBD1. The length of the CDR3 is 16 residues. Germline V gives CDR1 SGHRS, CDR2 YFSETQ. Trimming took 2 bases from V and 1 from J; bases not matched to a gene: 6. As DNA, the CDR3 is TGCGCCAGCAGCTTATATCCGGGACAGGGCACAGATACGCAGTATTTT. Residues: CASSLYPGQGTDTQYF.

In this sample, this clonotype turned up a few times. V is TRBV14 and J is TRBJ1-4; tentative D call: TRBD1 (5 bases). This CDR3 is built from 15 residues. V was shortened by 0 bases and J by 7 bases, with 12 bases between the two germline ends. The germline gives CDR1 SGHDN, CDR2 FVKESK. CDR3 bases: TGTGCCAGCAGCCAAGATTTGGCAGGGAGTGAAAAACTGTTTTTT. Its translation: CASSQDLAGSEKLFF.